The 12 T cell receptor beta chains given below trace back to one sample, sequenced in a study of human T cells and chemical hapten exposure. From the 5' RACE reads, TCRdb called clonotypes with MiXCR, one entry per CDR3 protein. Of about 140,000 distinct CDR3 sequences in the sample, 4.1% were seen once. Unseparated into fractions, whole blood served as the source from which total RNA was extracted. The receptors shown here come from a female donor in good health.

This clonotype has at least ten counts. The CDR3 nucleotides read TGTGCCAGCAGTTACTCCTTACTAGCGGGGGGGAATGAGCAGTTCTTC. It translates to CASSYSLLAGGNEQFF. The V and J genes are TRBV6-2 or TRBV6-3 and TRBJ2-1, with 13 bases that match TRBD2. V shed 0 bases and J 7 bases; nucleotides not matched to a gene: 3. The CDR3 spans 16 residues. The germline CDR1 and CDR2 sequences are MNHEY and SVGEGT.

This rearrangement joins TRBV5-1 to TRBJ2-3; no clear D gene. V was cut by 2 bases and J by 5 bases, with 9 bases left in between. Germline V gives CDR1 SGHRS, CDR2 YFSETQ. This CDR3 is built from 13 residues. This CDR3 reads CASSLGSKDTQYF. The CDR3 nucleotides are TGCGCCAGCAGCTTAGGTAGTAAAGATACGCAGTATTTT.

Ten or more counts support this clonotype. The chain has TRBV7-2 and TRBJ2-1, with D perhaps matching TRBD2 (6 bases). Trimming cost V 4 bases and J 0 bases, with 19 bases left between them. CDR1 and CDR2 from the germline V gene are SGHTA and FQGNSA. The CDR3 extends over 18 amino acids. The DNA of the CDR3 is TGTGCCAGCAGCTCCCGGAGGGGCGGGACCCACTCCTACAATGAGCAGTTCTTC. As protein: CASSSRRGGTHSYNEQFF. The full variable domain, with the rest looked up from reference TRBV7-2 and TRBJ2-1, is GAGVSQSPSNKVTEKGKDVELRCDPISGHTALYWYRQSLGQGLEFLIYFQGNSAPDKSGLPSDRFSAERTGGSVSTLTIQRTQQEDSAVYLCASSSRRGGTHSYNEQFFGPGTRLTVL.

This clonotype was seen repeatedly, ten times or more. This chain links TRBV7-9 with TRBJ1-4; 9 nucleotides line up with TRBD1. This CDR3 has 15 residues. The V gene end was trimmed by 6 bases and the J gene end by 4 bases; junction bases not matched to a gene: 6. Germline V CDR1 and CDR2: SEHNR, FQNEAQ (reference sequence). CDR3 nucleotide sequence: TGTGCCAGCAGAAGACAGGGGGGATTTAATGAAAAACTGTTTTTT. Translating it yields CASRRQGGFNEKLFF. Supplemented by reference TRBV7-9 and TRBJ1-4, the full variable domain reads DTGVSQNPRHKITKRGQNVTFRCDPISEHNRLYWYRQTLGQGPEFLTYFQNEAQLEKSRLLSDRFSAERPKGSFSTLEIQRTEQGDSAMYLCASRRQGGFNEKLFFGSGTQLSVL.

There are many counts of this clonotype. The V and J genes are TRBV14 and TRBJ2-7, with TRBD1 as a possible D gene (5 bases). Trimming removed 1 base at V and 3 bases at J, with 16 bases between. CDR1 and CDR2 (germline): SGHDN, FVKESK. The CDR3 sequence is 16 residues long. Here the CDR3 reads CASSQAGHAEYYEQYF. In nucleotides, the CDR3 is TGTGCCAGCAGCCAAGCCGGACACGCGGAGTACTACGAGCAGTACTTC.

This clonotype showed up many times. The chain uses TRBV20-1 and TRBJ1-1, with TRBD1 as a possible D gene (6 bases). Trimming took 3 bases from V and 0 from J, leaving 17 bases between them. CDR1 and CDR2 (germline): DFQATT, SNEGSKA (reference sequence). This CDR3 is built from 16 residues. This chain's CDR3 is CSASGFPGGLNTEAFF. CDR3 nucleotides: TGCAGTGCTAGCGGCTTTCCGGGGGGGCTGAACACTGAAGCTTTCTTT.

This clonotype was picked up many times. This chain links TRBV19 with TRBJ1-5; the D is unclear. The CDR3 length is 16 residues. Deletions cut 5 bases from V and 0 bases from J, with 14 bases between. Germline CDR1 is LNHDA and CDR2 is SQIVND (reference sequence). The CDR3 is CASSRIARDSNQPQHF. CDR3 bases: TGTGCCAGTAGTCGAATCGCGAGAGATAGCAATCAGCCCCAGCATTTT. The full variable domain, in which reference TRBV19 and TRBJ1-5 provide the parts outside the CDR3, is DGGITQSPKYLFRKEGQNVTLSCEQNLNHDAMYWYRQDPGQGLRLIYYSQIVNDFQKGDIAEGYSVSREKKESFPLTVTSAQKNPTAFYLCASSRIARDSNQPQHFGDGTRLSIL.

Points on this clonotype: A much more abundant neighbour one base away suggests this may be a read error. The J gene is TRBJ1-1, the V gene TRBV20-1; D uncertain. Trimming left V 0 bases short and J 1 base short, with 12 bases between. The germline gives CDR1 DFQATT, CDR2 SNEGSKA (reference sequence). The CDR3 consists of 15 residues. CDR3 in DNA: TGCAGTGCTAGAGACCCCAACGGAAGGAACACTGAAGCTTTCTTT. Translation: CSARDPNGRNTEAFF.

This clonotype was recorded at least ten times. V usage is TRBV5-1 and J usage is TRBJ2-3; D is unresolved. Trimming pared 1 base from V and 2 bases from J, leaving 11 bases between. This CDR3 has 15 residues. Per germline, CDR1 SGHRS and CDR2 YFSETQ. CDR3 loop: CASSLLSGYTDTQYF. The CDR3 DNA reads TGCGCCAGCAGCTTGTTATCTGGCTACACAGATACGCAGTATTTT.

This clonotype appeared many times. The gene calls are TRBV25-1 and TRBJ1-2, with D perhaps TRBD1 (5 bases). Deletions cut 3 bases from V and 2 bases from J, with 13 bases between. Looked up from germline, CDR1 is MGHDK and CDR2 is SYGVNS. The CDR3 sequence is 15 residues long. The CDR3: CASSDPTKGNYGYTF. The CDR3 DNA follows: TGTGCCAGCAGTGACCCCACTAAGGGGAACTATGGCTACACCTTC.

This clonotype was seen ten or more times. The genes are TRBV27 and TRBJ2-6; perhaps D is TRBD1 or TRBD2 (5 bases each). The CDR3 has 16 residues. Germline V gives CDR1 MNHEY, CDR2 SMNVEV (reference sequence). V was trimmed by 5 bases and J by 1 base, leaving 12 bases between them. CDR3 bases: TGTGCCAGCAGTCCCTGGGGGATTTCTGGGGCCAACGTCCTGACTTTC. It encodes CASSPWGISGANVLTF.

This clonotype was found many times. The V call is TRBV6-2 or TRBV6-3, the J call TRBJ1-1; possible D gene TRBD1, 6 bases. The germline V gene encodes CDR1 MNHEY and CDR2 SVGEGT. The CDR3 is 14 residues long. V lost 4 bases to trimming and J lost 4 bases, with 13 bases between them. This CDR3 is CASSWTAGGTEAFF. The CDR3 DNA is TGTGCCAGCAGTTGGACAGCCGGGGGCACTGAAGCTTTCTTT.